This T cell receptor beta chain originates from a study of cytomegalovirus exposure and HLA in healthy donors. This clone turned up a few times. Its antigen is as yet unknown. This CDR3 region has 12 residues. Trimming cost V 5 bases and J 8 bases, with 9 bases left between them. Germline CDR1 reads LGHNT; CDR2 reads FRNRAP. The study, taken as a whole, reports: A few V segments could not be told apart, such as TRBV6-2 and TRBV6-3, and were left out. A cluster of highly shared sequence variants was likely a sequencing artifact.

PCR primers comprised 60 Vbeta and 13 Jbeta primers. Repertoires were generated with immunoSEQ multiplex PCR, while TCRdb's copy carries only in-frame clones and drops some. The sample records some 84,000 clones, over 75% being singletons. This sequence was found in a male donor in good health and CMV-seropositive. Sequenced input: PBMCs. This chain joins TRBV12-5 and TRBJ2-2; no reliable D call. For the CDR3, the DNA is TGTGCTAGTGGTCCTCCAGGTGGGGAGCTGTTTTTT. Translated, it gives CASGPPGGELFF.